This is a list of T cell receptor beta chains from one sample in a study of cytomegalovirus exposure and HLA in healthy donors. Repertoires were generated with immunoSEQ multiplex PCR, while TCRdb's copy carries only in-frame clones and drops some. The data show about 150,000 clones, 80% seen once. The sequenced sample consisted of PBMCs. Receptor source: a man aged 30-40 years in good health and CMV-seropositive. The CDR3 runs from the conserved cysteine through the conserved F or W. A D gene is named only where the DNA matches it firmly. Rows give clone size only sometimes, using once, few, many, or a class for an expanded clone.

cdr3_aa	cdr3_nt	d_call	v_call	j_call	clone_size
CASSRGTENTEAFF	TGTGCCAGCAGTCGCGGGACAGAAAACACTGAAGCTTTCTTT	TRBD1	TRBV6-5	TRBJ1-1	NA
CASSLGGGTVPGELFF	TGCGCCAGCAGCCTTGGTGGTGGGACAGTCCCCGGGGAGCTGTTTTTT	TRBD1	TRBV5-1	TRBJ2-2	NA
CASYELGAGANEKLFF	TGTGCCAGCTACGAGTTAGGGGCGGGGGCGAATGAAAAACTGTTTTTT	NA	TRBV5-6	TRBJ1-4	NA
CASSFPSVNEQFF	TGTGCCAGCAGCTTCCCTAGCGTCAATGAGCAGTTCTTC	NA	TRBV5-6	TRBJ2-1	NA
CASRRQGFGGYTF	TGTGCCAGCAGGAGACAGGGGTTCGGCGGCTACACCTTC	TRBD1	TRBV5-6	TRBJ1-2	once
CASSLAGGPNTGELFF	TGTGCCAGCAGCTTGGCGGGGGGGCCGAACACCGGGGAGCTGTTTTTT	TRBD2	TRBV5-4	TRBJ2-2	NA
CAWSPDRGPYGYTF	TGTGCCTGGAGCCCCGACAGGGGACCCTATGGCTACACCTTC	TRBD1	TRBV30	TRBJ1-2	NA
CASSSNGDRANYGYTF	TGTGCCAGCAGCTCCAACGGGGACAGAGCTAACTATGGCTACACCTTC	TRBD1	TRBV7-2	TRBJ1-2	NA
CASSREWTGELFF	TGTGCCAGCAGTCGGGAGTGGACCGGGGAGCTGTTTTTT	NA	TRBV6-4	TRBJ2-2	NA
CASSIFDNEQFF	TGTGCCAGTAGTATTTTCGACAATGAGCAGTTCTTC	NA	TRBV19	TRBJ2-1	NA
CAITLGQGSYEQYF	TGTGCCATCACCCTGGGACAGGGGTCCTACGAGCAGTACTTC	TRBD1	TRBV7-8	TRBJ2-7	NA
CSVGDRGKSYGYTF	TGCAGCGTCGGGGACAGGGGGAAGAGCTATGGCTACACCTTC	TRBD1	TRBV29-1	TRBJ1-2	NA
CASSPLAGRTGELFF	TGTGCCAGCAGCCCTTTAGCGGGTCGAACCGGGGAGCTGTTTTTT	TRBD2	TRBV7-9	TRBJ2-2	NA
CASSWRLAGGPTGELFF	TGTGCCAGCAGTTGGAGGCTAGCGGGGGGGCCGACCGGGGAGCTGTTTTTT	TRBD2	TRBV27	TRBJ2-2	NA
CAGGTRNTDTQYF	TGTGCCGGCGGGACCCGTAACACAGATACGCAGTATTTT	NA	TRBV5-4	TRBJ2-3	NA
CASSVQGFTEAFF	TGTGCCAGCAGCGTACAGGGTTTCACTGAAGCTTTCTTT	NA	TRBV11-3	TRBJ1-1	NA
CASSFRVPNSPLHF	TGCGCCAGCAGCTTTCGCGTCCCGAATTCACCCCTCCACTTT	NA	TRBV5-1	TRBJ1-6	NA
CASSFKQGNEKLFF	TGTGCCAGCAGTTTCAAACAGGGCAATGAAAAACTGTTTTTT	NA	TRBV6-5	TRBJ1-4	NA
CASSLGGGTTDNYGYTF	TGTGCCAGCAGCTTGGGGGGGGGCACGACTGATAACTATGGCTACACCTTC	NA	TRBV7-2	TRBJ1-2	NA
CASSFTGNANTGELFF	TGCGCCAGCAGCTTTACGGGGAACGCGAACACCGGGGAGCTGTTTTTT	NA	TRBV5-1	TRBJ2-2	NA
CASSTDSISYEQYF	TGTGCCAGCAGTACGGACAGTATCTCCTACGAGCAGTACTTC	NA	TRBV6-5	TRBJ2-7	NA
CASSLLGQNYEQYF	TGTGCCAGCAGTTTATTGGGACAGAACTACGAGCAGTACTTC	TRBD1	TRBV27	TRBJ2-7	NA
CATSRDFLAGGRETQYF	TGTGCCACCAGCAGAGATTTCTTAGCGGGGGGGCGAGAGACCCAGTACTTC	TRBD2	TRBV15	TRBJ2-5	NA
CASSQGTGRGGGGYTF	TGTGCCAGCAGTCAAGGGACAGGGAGGGGCGGGGGGGGCTACACCTTC	TRBD1	TRBV27	TRBJ1-2	NA
CASTLGGSGNTIYF	TGTGCCAGCACCCTCGGAGGATCTGGAAACACCATATATTTT	NA	TRBV28	TRBJ1-3	NA
CASSNVTVYNEQFF	TGTGCCAGCAGCAACGTCACAGTTTACAATGAGCAGTTCTTC	NA	TRBV21-1	TRBJ2-1	NA
CASSVGGRAELETQYF	TGTGCCAGCAGCGTAGGCGGGAGGGCCGAACTGGAGACCCAGTACTTC	TRBD2	TRBV9	TRBJ2-5	NA
CSSSQQRAGELFF	TGTTCCAGCTCGCAGCAGCGTGCCGGGGAGCTGTTTTTT	NA	TRBV7-9	TRBJ2-2	NA
CASSWGGDPSNNEQYF	TGCGCCAGCAGCTGGGGGGGAGACCCATCGAACAACGAGCAGTACTTC	TRBD2	TRBV5-1	TRBJ2-7	NA
CASRWTSGAYEQYF	TGTGCCAGCCGATGGACTAGCGGGGCTTACGAGCAGTACTTC	TRBD2	TRBV27	TRBJ2-7	NA
CASSIETGNTEAFF	TGTGCCAGTAGTATCGAGACAGGGAACACTGAAGCTTTCTTT	NA	TRBV19	TRBJ1-1	NA
CASSYRAGGADTQYF	TGTGCCAGCAGTTACCGAGCGGGAGGCGCAGATACGCAGTATTTT	TRBD2	TRBV6-5	TRBJ2-3	NA
CASSLGGRADYEQYF	TGTGCCAGCAGCTTGGGGGGTAGAGCGGACTACGAGCAGTACTTC	NA	TRBV5-4	TRBJ2-7	NA
CASRFSGTGGNEKLFF	TGTGCAAGTCGCTTTTCGGGAACAGGGGGAAATGAAAAACTGTTTTTT	NA	TRBV12-2	TRBJ1-4	NA
CASSLFQGIQSSTDTQYF	TGTGCCAGCAGCTTATTTCAGGGGATACAATCTAGCACAGATACGCAGTATTTT	NA	TRBV5-6	TRBJ2-3	NA
CASTLSRGSYNSPLHF	TGTGCCAGCACCCTCTCTCGGGGCTCCTATAATTCACCCCTCCACTTT	NA	TRBV7-9	TRBJ1-6	NA
CASRLREQGARGTRKTQYF	TGTGCAAGTCGCTTAAGAGAACAGGGGGCGCGAGGGACGAGGAAGACCCAGTACTTC	NA	TRBV12-2	TRBJ2-5	NA
CASSFSGSYNEQFF	TGTGCCAGCAGCTTCAGCGGGAGCTACAATGAGCAGTTCTTC	TRBD2	TRBV7-3	TRBJ2-1	NA
CASSTLGAPDNYGYTF	TGTGCCAGTAGTACGCTCGGTGCACCTGATAACTATGGCTACACCTTC	NA	TRBV19	TRBJ1-2	NA
CASLTDTFLEQYF	TGTGCCAGCCTGACAGACACCTTTCTCGAGCAGTACTTC	NA	TRBV6-1	TRBJ2-7	NA
CASSGLESYEQYF	TGTGCCAGCAGCGGCCTGGAGTCATACGAGCAGTACTTC	NA	TRBV5-6	TRBJ2-7	NA
CASSLRLKFYEQYF	TGTGCCAGCAGCTTAAGACTCAAGTTCTACGAGCAGTACTTC	NA	TRBV11-3	TRBJ2-7	once
CARGVLVTDTQYF	TGTGCCAGAGGAGTACTAGTAACAGATACGCAGTATTTT	NA	TRBV2	TRBJ2-3	NA
CASSEGRDGYEQYF	TGTGCCAGCAGTGAAGGGCGGGATGGGTACGAGCAGTACTTC	NA	TRBV2	TRBJ2-7	few
CASSLVRGDTGELFF	TGCGCCAGCAGCTTGGTCAGGGGCGACACCGGGGAGCTGTTTTTT	NA	TRBV5-1	TRBJ2-2	NA
CASSAEASNQPQHF	TGTGCCAGCAGTGCGGAGGCTAGCAATCAGCCCCAGCATTTT	NA	TRBV2	TRBJ1-5	NA
CASSHPGLAGEQYF	TGCGCCAGCAGCCACCCTGGACTAGCAGGCGAGCAGTACTTC	TRBD2	TRBV4-1	TRBJ2-7	once
CASSRRGQETQYF	TGTGCCAGCAGTCGTAGAGGGCAAGAGACCCAGTACTTC	NA	TRBV28	TRBJ2-5	NA
CASSSGTGVNSPLHF	TGTGCCAGCAGCTCCGGGACAGGGGTTAATTCACCCCTCCACTTT	TRBD1	TRBV11-3	TRBJ1-6	NA
CASSARTATDTQYF	TGTGCCAGCAGCGCCCGGACTGCCACAGATACGCAGTATTTT	NA	TRBV9	TRBJ2-3	NA
CASSAGTGSGANVLTF	TGTGCCAGCAGTGCCGGAACAGGCTCTGGGGCCAACGTCCTGACTTTC	NA	TRBV6-1	TRBJ2-6	NA
CASSQDRTDNYGYTF	TGCGCCAGCAGCCAAGATCGGACAGACAACTATGGCTACACCTTC	NA	TRBV4-3	TRBJ1-2	NA
CASSGGTAANYGYTF	TGTGCCAGCAGCGGGGGGACAGCAGCTAACTATGGCTACACCTTC	TRBD1	TRBV5-8	TRBJ1-2	once
CASSSPLAGGTTNTGELFF	TGTGCCAGCAGCTCCCCCCTAGCGGGGGGTACAACGAACACCGGGGAGCTGTTTTTT	TRBD2	TRBV7-9	TRBJ2-2	NA
CPANSEQYF	TGCCCAGCGAACTCGGAGCAGTACTTC	NA	TRBV5-1	TRBJ2-7	NA